This record covers a single T cell receptor beta chain. Germline V gene data show CDR1 as MNHEY and CDR2 as SVGEGT. Trimming stripped 2 bases from V and 2 bases from J, with 8 bases between. The CDR3 covers 14 residues. PBMCs were collected from a roughly 10 ml volume of fresh peripheral blood. This specimen belongs to a study of T cells in Graves' hyperthyroidism and ophthalmopathy. Amplification of TCR beta CDR3 regions used RNA as the template. First-round RT-PCR with HTBI primers amplified the TCR CDR3 region. Each CDR3 protein gets one entry after TCRdb re-called the multiplex PCR reads with MiXCR. The sample lists approximately 690,000 distinct CDR3 sequences, roughly 20% occurring once.

The sequenced sample was blood. The receptor comes from a man aged 25-45 years with Graves' ophthalmopathy. V usage is TRBV6-2 or TRBV6-3 and J usage is TRBJ2-3; D is possibly TRBD2 (5 bases). The CDR3 region is CASSYRGNTDTQYF. CDR3 DNA: TGTGCCAGCAGTTACCGGGGAAACACAGATACGCAGTATTTT.